The 8 T cell receptor beta chains listed next were all sequenced from one sample in a study of blood T cells in healthy people across ages. Through a sample-barcoded 5' primer and a J-beta primer mix, a second PCR was run for 7 to 11 cycles. Each CDR3 protein gets one entry after TCRdb re-called the 5' RACE reads with MiXCR. The repertoire holds some 640,000 distinct CDR3 sequences, with around half as singletons. Sample: blood. These receptor sequences come from a woman aged 60-70 years in good health.

The chain combines TRBV6-6 with TRBJ2-5, with 7 bases aligning to TRBD1. Germline loops: CDR1 MNHNY, CDR2 SVGAGI (reference sequence). CDR3 length equals 16 residues. The V segment lost 5 bases and the J segment 4 bases; nucleotides outside the gene matches: 13. CDR3 nucleotides: TGTGCCAGCAGTGACATTGACAGGGCAGGATTAGAGACCCAGTACTTC. As protein: CASSDIDRAGLETQYF.

The chain recombines TRBV7-2 with TRBJ1-6; weak D call: TRBD1 (5 bases). V lost 3 bases, J lost 4 bases, and 10 bases lay in between. The germline V gene encodes CDR1 SGHTA and CDR2 FQGNSA. The CDR3 runs 15 residues. The CDR3 here is CASSLGPLYNSPLHF. DNA of the CDR3: TGTGCCAGCAGCTTGGGACCTCTTTATAATTCACCCCTCCACTTT. The full variable domain, in which reference TRBV7-2 and TRBJ1-6 provide the parts outside the CDR3, is GAGVSQSPSNKVTEKGKDVELRCDPISGHTALYWYRQSLGQGLEFLIYFQGNSAPDKSGLPSDRFSAERTGGSVSTLTIQRTQQEDSAVYLCASSLGPLYNSPLHFGNGTRLTVT.

The chain's CDR3 is CASSRGQGVDTQYF. For the CDR3, the DNA is TGTGCCAGCAGCAGGGGACAGGGTGTAGATACGCAGTATTTT. This sequence joins TRBV7-9 and TRBJ2-3; 9 bases map to TRBD1. The germline V gene encodes CDR1 SEHNR and CDR2 FQNEAQ (reference sequence). The CDR3 covers 14 residues. V dropped 5 bases and J dropped 5; count of bases not matched to a gene: 5.

A few counts support this clonotype. This chain connects TRBV25-1 to TRBJ2-7; 8 bases agree with TRBD1. Losses at the gene ends were 7 bases for V and 3 bases for J; bases not matched to a gene: 5. Germline V gene data show CDR1 as MGHDK and CDR2 as SYGVNS. The CDR3 has 13 residues. The chain's CDR3 is CASTGQGNYEQYF. The CDR3 DNA reads as TGTGCCAGCACCGGACAGGGCAACTACGAGCAGTACTTC.

This chain joins TRBV15 and TRBJ2-3; 10 nucleotides line up with TRBD2. The V gene's germline CDR1 is LNHNV and CDR2 YYDKDF (reference sequence). J lost 5 bases, V lost 6 bases, and 11 bases had no gene match. This CDR3 spans 16 amino acids. CDR3 nucleotide sequence: TGTGCCACCAGTACACCGACTAGCGGGCTTGGAGATACGCAGTATTTT. Amino acids: CATSTPTSGLGDTQYF.

The chain combines TRBV28 with TRBJ2-4; the match to TRBD2 covers 9 bases. The germline V gene encodes CDR1 MDHEN and CDR2 SYDVKM. This CDR3 is 16 amino acids long. V lost 1 base, J lost 9 bases, and 10 bases stayed unmatched. CDR3 DNA sequence: TGTGCCAGCAGTTTATATTCCCCTAGCGGGATAGGCATTCAGTACTTC. This translates into CASSLYSPSGIGIQYF.

The rearrangement joins TRBV30 to TRBJ2-1, with 10 positions matching TRBD2. Germline loops: CDR1 GTSNPN, CDR2 SVGIG (reference sequence). The CDR3 runs 15 residues. J was trimmed by 6 bases and V by 2 bases; bases with no gene match: 7. This CDR3 is CAWSSGSSGGNEQFF. The CDR3, as DNA: TGTGCCTGGAGTAGTGGGTCTAGCGGGGGCAATGAGCAGTTCTTC.

This chain connects TRBV29-1 to TRBJ2-1; either TRBD1 or TRBD2 may fit D (5 bases each). The J call is uncertain, as TRBJ2-7 better fits the DNA end. The CDR3 has 13 amino acids. CDR1 and CDR2 (germline): SQVTM, ANQGSEA. In DNA form, the CDR3 reads TGCAGCGTTGTAGGGGAGAGTTACAATGAGCAGTACTTC. Amino acid sequence: CSVVGESYNEQYF.